One and the same sample provided the 13 T cell receptor beta chains below, sequenced in a study of post-analysis software for immune sequencing data. Study findings and constraints: In patients, about 5 TRBV segments were more frequent than in controls, with TRBV5-6, TRBV5-1 and TRBV20-1 among them.

These receptors have no known antigen. Every TCR beta cDNA library bore unique molecular identifiers. TCRdb re-called the PCR reads with MiXCR, one entry per CDR3 protein. The sample records 550,000 to 700,000 distinct CDR3 sequences, roughly 47% being singletons. The material sequenced was blood. These TCRs come from a girl aged 5-17 years with multiple sclerosis.

Of note for this clonotype: The junction differs from germline at one of its ends, possibly a read error. The V and J genes are TRBV4-1 and TRBJ2-6, with 9 nucleotides matching TRBD2. This CDR3 spans 16 amino acids. CDR1 and CDR2 (germline): MGHRA, YSYEKL. CDR3 sequence: CASSPSGASGANVRTF. CDR3 sequence (DNA): TGCGCCAGCAGCCCTAGCGGGGCCTCTGGGGCCAACGTCCGGACTTTC.

The chain has TRBV10-3 and TRBJ2-7; D may be TRBD2 (6 bases). Germline CDR1 reads ENHRY; CDR2 reads SYGVKD. With 0 bases removed from V and 2 bases from J, the gap between germline ends came to 14 bases. The CDR3 extends over 16 amino acids. The CDR3 nucleotides are TGTGCCATCAGTGAGTCTGGAGGGACGTTTCCCTACGAGCAGTACTTC. It codes for CAISESGGTFPYEQYF.

The V gene is TRBV3-1, the J gene TRBJ2-5, with D possibly TRBD2 on 5 matching bases. Trimming shortened V by 4 bases and J by 7 bases, and 10 bases separated the two germline ends. CDR3 length: 12 residues. The germline V gene has CDR1 LGHDT and CDR2 YNNKEL (reference sequence). The CDR3 region has the DNA TGTGCCAGCAGCCTCCAACGGGGGACCCAGTACTTC. This gives the protein CASSLQRGTQYF.

V and J are TRBV9 and TRBJ2-7; D gene uncertain. Germline V gene sequence: CDR1 SGDLS, CDR2 YYNGEE. With 0 bases removed from V and 0 bases from J, the gap between germline ends came to 13 bases. The CDR3 covers 16 residues. The DNA for the CDR3 is TGTGCCAGCAGCGTAGGATCGGACGTTGACTCCTACGAGCAGTACTTC. This codes for CASSVGSDVDSYEQYF. The entire variable domain, with the rest obtained from reference TRBV9 and TRBJ2-7, is as follows: DSGVTQTPKHLITATGQRVTLRCSPRSGDLSVYWYQQSLDQGLQFLIQYYNGEERAKGNILERFSAQQFPDLHSELNLSSLELGDSALYFCASSVGSDVDSYEQYFGPGTRLTVT.

This clonotype has a handful of counts. CDR3 amino acids: CASSLGTGTLNEQFF. The CDR3 DNA sequence: TGTGCCAGCAGCTTAGGGACAGGGACCTTGAATGAGCAGTTCTTC. The chain has TRBV7-6 and TRBJ2-1; 8 bases are a match to TRBD1. The CDR3 runs 15 residues. CDR1 SGHVS and CDR2 FNYEAQ come from the germline V gene. With V trimmed by 1 base and J by 7 bases, 6 bases remained unmatched.

The rearrangement links TRBV6-1 to TRBJ1-1, with TRBD1 identical over 9 bases. Trimming took 6 bases from V and 7 from J; bases not matched to a gene: 15. The CDR3 has 16 amino acids. Germline V gene lookup returns CDR1 MNHNS and CDR2 SASEGT. The CDR3: CASRRTGARLGDEAFF. The CDR3 DNA reads TGTGCCAGCAGGAGGACAGGGGCAAGGTTGGGGGATGAAGCTTTCTTT.

The V gene is TRBV20-1, the J gene TRBJ2-7; 14 nucleotides agree with TRBD2. The V and J ends lost 3 bases and 6 bases, in that order; junction bases with no gene match: 7. Per the germline V gene, CDR1 is DFQATT and CDR2 is SNEGSKA (reference sequence). CDR3 size: 15 residues. CDR3: CSAREGLAGESEQYF. CDR3 DNA: TGCAGTGCTAGGGAGGGACTAGCGGGAGAGAGCGAGCAGTACTTC.

This chain links TRBV6-5 with TRBJ1-6; TRBD1 might be the D (6 bases). CDR3 length equals 15 residues. Trimming took off 6 bases at V and 9 bases at J, with 18 bases between the two ends. CDR1 and CDR2 from the germline V gene are MNHEY and SVGAGI. The CDR3, as DNA: TGTGCCAGCAGCGACTTCCATTCAGGGGCTTCACCCCTCCACTTT. Translating it yields CASSDFHSGASPLHF.

The rearrangement uses TRBV29-1 and TRBJ1-1, with a possible D match to TRBD1 (5 bases). CDR1 is SQVTM, CDR2 ANQGSEA, per germline. Trimming removed 2 bases at V and 1 base at J, with 11 bases between. This CDR3 region has 14 residues. The CDR3 is CSVERQISNTEAFF. The DNA for the CDR3 is TGCAGCGTTGAAAGACAGATTTCGAACACTGAAGCTTTCTTT.

The chain uses TRBV12-3 or TRBV12-4 and TRBJ2-7; 8 bases line up with TRBD1. The CDR3 contains 15 residues. The V segment lost 6 bases and the J segment 4 bases; nucleotides outside the gene matches: 11. The CDR3, as DNA: TGTGCCAGCAGACCTACGACAGGGGTAGGTTACGAGCAGTACTTC. This codes for CASRPTTGVGYEQYF.

The chain links TRBV20-1 to TRBJ2-4; TRBD2 agrees at 8 bases. The J call may not be correct, given that the DNA end is closer to TRBJ2-5. Per germline, CDR1 DFQATT and CDR2 SNEGSKA (reference sequence). The CDR3 is 11 amino acids. CDR3 sequence reads: CSSGSQETQYF. DNA of the CDR3: TGCAGCAGCGGGAGCCAAGAGACCCAGTACTTC.

This clonotype turned up a few times. The rearrangement links TRBV5-1 to TRBJ2-1; the D gene could be TRBD1 or TRBD2 (6 bases each). The CDR3 is made up of 17 amino acids. Trimming cost V 5 bases and J 5 bases, with 23 bases left between them. The germline V gene encodes CDR1 SGHRS and CDR2 YFSETQ. The chain's CDR3 is CASRLLGGQGLNNEQFF. Written as DNA, the CDR3 is TGCGCCAGCAGGCTTCTGGGGGGCCAGGGACTCAACAATGAGCAGTTCTTC.

Concerning this clonotype: This may come from a read error, since a much larger clone is one base off. V and J are TRBV29-1 and TRBJ1-2, with TRBD1 matching over 7 bases. V shed 2 bases and J 5 bases; nucleotides not matched to a gene: 14. Germline loops: CDR1 SQVTM, CDR2 ANQGSEA. The CDR3 extends over 16 amino acids. CDR3 region: CSVEFYGTTGLYGYTF. The CDR3 DNA follows: TGCAGCGTTGAATTCTATGGTACGACAGGGCTTTATGGCTACACCTTC.